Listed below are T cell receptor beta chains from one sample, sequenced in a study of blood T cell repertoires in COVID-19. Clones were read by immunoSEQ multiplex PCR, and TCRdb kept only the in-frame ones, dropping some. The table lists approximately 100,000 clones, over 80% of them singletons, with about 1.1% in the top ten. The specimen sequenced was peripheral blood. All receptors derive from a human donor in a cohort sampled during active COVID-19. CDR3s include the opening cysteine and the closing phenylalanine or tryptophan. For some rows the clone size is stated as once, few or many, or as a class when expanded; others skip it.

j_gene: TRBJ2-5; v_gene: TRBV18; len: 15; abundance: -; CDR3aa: CASSSSSYHKETQYF
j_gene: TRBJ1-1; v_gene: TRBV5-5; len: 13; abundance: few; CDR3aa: CASSQVQGTEAFF
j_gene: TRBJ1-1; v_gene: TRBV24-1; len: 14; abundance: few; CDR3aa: CATSAGQGNTEAFF
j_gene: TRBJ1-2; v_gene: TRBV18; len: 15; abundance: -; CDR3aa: CASSPQARGQYGYTF
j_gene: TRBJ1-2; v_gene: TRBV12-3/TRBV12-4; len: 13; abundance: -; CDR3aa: CASSLRGTEGYTF
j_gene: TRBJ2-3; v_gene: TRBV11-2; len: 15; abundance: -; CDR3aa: CASSVGTGNTDTQYF
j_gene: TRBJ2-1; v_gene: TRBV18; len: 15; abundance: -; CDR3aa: CASSPPTRPYNEQFF
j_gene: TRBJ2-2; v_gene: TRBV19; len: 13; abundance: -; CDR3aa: CANPSRATGELFF
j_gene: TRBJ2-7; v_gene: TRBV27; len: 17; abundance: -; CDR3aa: CASSHPAGGGLSYEQYF
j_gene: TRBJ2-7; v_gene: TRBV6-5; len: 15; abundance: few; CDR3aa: CASSKTSGGPHEQYF
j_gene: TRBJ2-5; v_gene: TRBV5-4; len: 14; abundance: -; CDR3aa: CASSPRSGPETQYF
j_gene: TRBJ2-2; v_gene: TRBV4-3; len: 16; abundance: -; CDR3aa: CASSQAGGGLGGELFF
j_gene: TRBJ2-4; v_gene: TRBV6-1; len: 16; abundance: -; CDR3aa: CASSAFNSLTKNIQYF
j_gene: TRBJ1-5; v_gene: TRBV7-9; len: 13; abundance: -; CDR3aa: CASSRDINQPQHF
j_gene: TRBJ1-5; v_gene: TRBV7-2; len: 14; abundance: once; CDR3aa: CASSLALQGSAQHF
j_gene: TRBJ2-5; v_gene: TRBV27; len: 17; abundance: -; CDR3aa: CASSLSRSGGAGETQYF
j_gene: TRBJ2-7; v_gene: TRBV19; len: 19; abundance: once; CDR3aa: CASSHRLFYGGVSSYEQYF
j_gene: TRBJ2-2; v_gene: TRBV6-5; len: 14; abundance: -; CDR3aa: CASRQAANTGELFF
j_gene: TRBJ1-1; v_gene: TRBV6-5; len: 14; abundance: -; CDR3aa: CASRGGSLNTEAFF
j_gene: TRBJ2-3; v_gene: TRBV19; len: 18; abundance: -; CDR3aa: CASRYGRASGSVADTQYF
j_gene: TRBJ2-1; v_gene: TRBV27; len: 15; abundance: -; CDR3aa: CASSLSTSGIREQFF
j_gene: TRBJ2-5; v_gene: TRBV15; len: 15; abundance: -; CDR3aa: CATSSLAGGWETQYF
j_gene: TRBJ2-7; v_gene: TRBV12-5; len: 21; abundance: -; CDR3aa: CASGLVGGTATILKPIYEQYF
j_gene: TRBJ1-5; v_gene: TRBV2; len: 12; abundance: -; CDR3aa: CASNRGTQPQHF
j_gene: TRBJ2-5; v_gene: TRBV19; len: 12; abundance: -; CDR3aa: CASSPAGETQYF
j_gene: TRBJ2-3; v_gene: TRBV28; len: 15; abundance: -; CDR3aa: CASSSIQRTTDTQYF
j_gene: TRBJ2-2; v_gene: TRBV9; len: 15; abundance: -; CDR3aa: CASSPRLAHTGELFF
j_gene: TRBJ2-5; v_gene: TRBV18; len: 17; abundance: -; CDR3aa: CASGVAGGPSGQETQYF
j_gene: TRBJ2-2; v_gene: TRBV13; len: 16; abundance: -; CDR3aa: CASRPGQGARPGELFF
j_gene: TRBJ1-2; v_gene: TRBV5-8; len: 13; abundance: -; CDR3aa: CASSLPDRSGYTF
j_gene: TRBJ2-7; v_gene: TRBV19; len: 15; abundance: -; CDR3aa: CASSILVGAGYEQYF
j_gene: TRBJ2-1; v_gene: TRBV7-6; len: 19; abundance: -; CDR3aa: CASSSPRGRAKGSYNEQFF
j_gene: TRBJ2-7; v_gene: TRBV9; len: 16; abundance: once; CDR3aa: CASSVGGRESSYEQYF
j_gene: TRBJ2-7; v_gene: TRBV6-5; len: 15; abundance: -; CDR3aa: CTSTPGGKLSYEQYF
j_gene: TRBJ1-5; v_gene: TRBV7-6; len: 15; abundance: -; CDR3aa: CASSLSLGRNQPQHF
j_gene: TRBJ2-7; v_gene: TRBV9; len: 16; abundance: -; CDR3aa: CASSPGTSGNWYEQYF
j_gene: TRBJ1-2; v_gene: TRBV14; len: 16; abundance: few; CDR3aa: CASSQGVSQGGYGYTF
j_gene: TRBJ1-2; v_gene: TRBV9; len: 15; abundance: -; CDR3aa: CASSLQGAQAGGYTF
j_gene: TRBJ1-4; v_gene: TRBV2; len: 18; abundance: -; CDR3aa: CASSPGMKIMGANEKLFF
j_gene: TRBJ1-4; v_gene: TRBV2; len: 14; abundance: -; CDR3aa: CASSDGGGYEKLFF
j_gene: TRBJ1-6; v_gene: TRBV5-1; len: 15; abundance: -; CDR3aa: CASSPTVGQDSPLHF
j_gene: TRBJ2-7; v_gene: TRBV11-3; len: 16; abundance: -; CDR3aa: CASSLIAGLSSYEQYF
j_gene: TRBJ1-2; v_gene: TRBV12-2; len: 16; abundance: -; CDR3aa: CASRLRQGAKYYSYTF
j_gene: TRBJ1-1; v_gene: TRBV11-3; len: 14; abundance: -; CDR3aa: CASSRGRGSTEAFF
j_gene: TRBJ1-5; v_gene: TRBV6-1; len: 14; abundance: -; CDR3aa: CASSEARGYQPQHF
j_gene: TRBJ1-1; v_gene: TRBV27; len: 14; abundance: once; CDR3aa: CASSLNRGKSEAFF
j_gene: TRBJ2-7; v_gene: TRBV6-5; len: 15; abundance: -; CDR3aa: CASSSLIAGGRGQYF